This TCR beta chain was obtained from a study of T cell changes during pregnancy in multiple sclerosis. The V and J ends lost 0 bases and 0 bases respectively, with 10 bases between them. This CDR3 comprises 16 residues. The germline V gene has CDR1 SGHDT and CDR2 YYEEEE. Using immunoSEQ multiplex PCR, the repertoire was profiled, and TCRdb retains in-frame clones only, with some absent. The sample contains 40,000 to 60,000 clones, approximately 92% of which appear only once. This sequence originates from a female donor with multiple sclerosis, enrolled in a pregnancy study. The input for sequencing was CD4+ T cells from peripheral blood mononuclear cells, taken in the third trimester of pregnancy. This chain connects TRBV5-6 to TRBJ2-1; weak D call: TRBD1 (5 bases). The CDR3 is CASSLGQGSSYNEQFF. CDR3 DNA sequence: TGTGCCAGCAGCTTGGGGCAGGGAAGCTCCTACAATGAGCAGTTCTTC.